This is a list of T cell receptor beta chains from one sample in a study of radiotherapy plus CTLA-4 blockade in lung cancer. Assay used: immunoSEQ multiplex PCR; TCRdb lists only in-frame clones, some missing. This sample carries 45,000 to 55,000 clones, around four fifths of them seen once, and the ten largest clones take 2.5% to 4%. Specimen: peripheral blood, collected from a patient treated with radiotherapy plus ipilimumab. These receptors all come from a human donor with non-small cell lung cancer who had a partial response to radiotherapy plus ipilimumab. CDR3s include the opening cysteine and the closing phenylalanine or tryptophan. The order of the fields is D gene, clone size, V gene, J gene, CDR3 DNA, CDR3 protein. D genes are given only for firm matches. Part of the rows lack a size; the others show once, few, many or a class for expanded clones.

TRBD2	NA	TRBV30	TRBJ2-1	TGTGCCTGGACTAGCGGGGGGCAATCCTACAATGAGCAGTTCTTC	CAWTSGGQSYNEQFF
NA	NA	TRBV7-9	TRBJ2-3	TGTGCCAGCAGCTTAGGGGGGGGCCGAACAGATACGCAGTATTTT	CASSLGGGRTDTQYF
NA	NA	TRBV7-9	TRBJ1-1	TGTGCCAGCAGCTTAGATCATTCATCAGGAGGGAACACTGAAGCTTTCTTT	CASSLDHSSGGNTEAFF
TRBD1	NA	TRBV4-2	TRBJ2-7	TGTGCCAGCAGCCAAGATATGGGGACAGGGGCCTACGAGCAGTACTTC	CASSQDMGTGAYEQYF
TRBD1	NA	TRBV4-1	TRBJ2-7	TGCGCCAGCAGCATAGGACAGGGTACGGGCGAGCAGTACTTC	CASSIGQGTGEQYF
NA	NA	TRBV29-1	TRBJ1-1	TGCAGCGTTTTCGACAGAATGAACACTGAAGCTTTCTTT	CSVFDRMNTEAFF
TRBD1	once	TRBV29-1	TRBJ2-7	TGCAGCGTTGAAGGGACAGGGACCTCTCCCTACGAGCAGTACTTC	CSVEGTGTSPYEQYF
NA	NA	TRBV19	TRBJ2-7	TGTGCCAGTAGTATAGAGACAGGTTCCGAGCAGTACTTC	CASSIETGSEQYF
TRBD1	NA	TRBV28	TRBJ1-1	TGTGCCAGCAGGGGGACAGGGAACACTGAAGCTTTCTTT	CASRGTGNTEAFF
TRBD2	NA	TRBV11-2	TRBJ2-5	TGTGTCAGCAGCCCATGGACTAGCGGGGAGACCCAGTACTTC	CVSSPWTSGETQYF
TRBD1	NA	TRBV29-1	TRBJ2-2	TGCAGCGTTGTAACAGGGGCTACCGGGGAGCTGTTTTTT	CSVVTGATGELFF
NA	NA	TRBV11-2	TRBJ2-2	TGTGCCAGCAGCTTCCAGGGGATATCCACCGGGGAGCTGTTTTTT	CASSFQGISTGELFF
TRBD1	once	TRBV5-1	TRBJ2-1	TGCGCCAGCAGCTTGGTAGGGACAGCTTACAATGAGCAGTTCTTC	CASSLVGTAYNEQFF
NA	NA	TRBV6-5	TRBJ2-1	TGTGCCAGCAGTTACACTGGACTAACCACCAATGAGCAGTTCTTC	CASSYTGLTTNEQFF
NA	NA	TRBV6-5	TRBJ2-6	TGTGCCAGCAGCAAGAGCTCTGGGGCCAACGTCCTGACTTTC	CASSKSSGANVLTF
TRBD1	NA	TRBV5-1	TRBJ1-4	TGCGCCAGCAGCTTGGTAGGGACAGCTAATGAAAAACTGTTTTTT	CASSLVGTANEKLFF
TRBD1	few	TRBV28	TRBJ1-2	TGTGCCAGCAGGGAACAGGGGATTGACTATGGCTACACCTTC	CASREQGIDYGYTF
TRBD1	medium-sized	TRBV19	TRBJ1-2	TGTGCCAGTAGTACACGGACAGGAGCTGTGGACTATGGCTACACCTTC	CASSTRTGAVDYGYTF
TRBD1	few	TRBV6-5	TRBJ1-6	TGTGCCAGCAGGACCCAGGGGGGTAATTCACCCCTCCACTTT	CASRTQGGNSPLHF
TRBD1	NA	TRBV15	TRBJ2-7	TGTGCCACCAGTATGGGGACAGGGGCCTACGAGCAGTACTTC	CATSMGTGAYEQYF
TRBD2	NA	TRBV29-1	TRBJ2-1	TGCAGCGTTGGCGGGCGGGGGGCCGACAATGAGCAGTTCTTC	CSVGGRGADNEQFF
TRBD1	once	TRBV7-7	TRBJ2-2	TGTGCCAGCAGCCGACAGGGGTCGGGCACCGGGGAGCTGTTTTTT	CASSRQGSGTGELFF
NA	NA	TRBV29-1	TRBJ1-6	TGCAGCGTAAAGACAGTCAGTGATTCACCCCTCCACTTT	CSVKTVSDSPLHF
NA	NA	TRBV28	TRBJ2-7	TGTGCCAGCAGTTTCCAACTTGCCTACGAGCAGTACTTC	CASSFQLAYEQYF
TRBD2	NA	TRBV7-6	TRBJ2-5	TGTGCCAGCAGCTTAGAACCGGGACTAGCGCAAGAGACCCAGTACTTC	CASSLEPGLAQETQYF
TRBD1	NA	TRBV28	TRBJ1-5	TGTGCCAGCAGTTTGCGTGGGACAGGGAGCAATCAGCCCCAGCATTTT	CASSLRGTGSNQPQHF
TRBD2	NA	TRBV5-1	TRBJ2-3	TGCGCCAGCAGCCTGCGGGGGGACCCAGATACGCAGTATTTT	CASSLRGDPDTQYF
TRBD1	NA	TRBV5-8	TRBJ1-1	TGTGCCAGCAGCTTTCGGACAGGGTTAGCTGAAGCTTTCTTT	CASSFRTGLAEAFF
NA	NA	TRBV6-5	TRBJ2-4	TGTGCCAGCAGGTCACAGGCAGCCAAAAACATTCAGTACTTC	CASRSQAAKNIQYF
NA	NA	TRBV7-8	TRBJ1-5	TGTGCCAGCAGCTTAGAAGTTCTCGCCTACAATCAGCCCCAGCATTTT	CASSLEVLAYNQPQHF
TRBD1	NA	TRBV5-6	TRBJ1-4	TGTGCCAGCAGCTCCGAGGGCAGGGGGGTTGAAAAACTGTTTTTT	CASSSEGRGVEKLFF
NA	NA	TRBV5-6	TRBJ2-7	TGTGCCAGCAGCTTGAGGTTGAGCAGGACAGCCTACGAGCAGTACTTC	CASSLRLSRTAYEQYF
NA	NA	TRBV13	TRBJ2-7	TGTGCCAGCAGCTCCCGGCAGGCACTGCAGTACTTC	CASSSRQALQYF
TRBD1	once	TRBV20-1	TRBJ1-2	TGCAGTCCCGGACAGGGGGCTGGCTACACCTTC	CSPGQGAGYTF
NA	NA	TRBV4-1	TRBJ1-1	TGCGCCAGCAGCCAAGATTTCACAGTATCTACTGAAGCTTTCTTT	CASSQDFTVSTEAFF
TRBD1	NA	TRBV6-1	TRBJ1-5	TGTGCCAGCAGTTCGGGACAGGGTAGTCAGCCCCAGCATTTT	CASSSGQGSQPQHF
TRBD1	NA	TRBV28	TRBJ2-7	TGTGCCAGCATCCCAGGGACAGGGGACTCCGAGCAGTACTTC	CASIPGTGDSEQYF
NA	few	TRBV6-5	TRBJ2-3	TGTGCCAGCAGTTCCCTTGGCGGTACAGATACGCAGTATTTT	CASSSLGGTDTQYF
NA	few	TRBV7-6	TRBJ2-5	TGTGCCAGCAGCTCTACAGGGGAGACCCAGTACTTC	CASSSTGETQYF
NA	NA	TRBV9	TRBJ2-7	TGTGCCAGCAGCGTAGCCGTGGGGGCTTCCTACGAGCAGTACTTC	CASSVAVGASYEQYF
NA	few	TRBV29-1	TRBJ2-5	TGCAGCGTCGTGCCACAGGGAATCCAAGAGACCCAGTACTTC	CSVVPQGIQETQYF
NA	NA	TRBV6-1	TRBJ1-2	TGTGCCAGCAGTGAAGATATTTTGGGCTACACCTTC	CASSEDILGYTF